The source of this T cell receptor (beta chain) is a study of blood T cell repertoires in COVID-19. Study at large: T cells, B-cell-depleted T cells, or PBMCs provided the cDNA or gDNA that served as material.

Recruits, aged roughly 18 to 100 years, lived in 24 US areas. Trimming removed 7 bases at V and 10 bases at J, with 20 bases between. Germline CDR1 is LNHDA and CDR2 is SQIVND (reference sequence). The CDR3 runs to 15 residues. Per the original methods: Reference gene primer amplification gave estimated nucleated cell counts. Libraries were prepared by immunoSEQ multiplex PCR; TCRdb keeps only in-frame clonotypes and omits some of them. V and J calls plus clone size are reproduced from that table; the DNA served to infer D and trimming. The data show 200,000 to 250,000 clones, 87% seen once. The rearrangement joins TRBV19 to TRBJ1-6; D is undetermined. The source of this sequence is a woman aged 30 to 39 with acute COVID-19. Sample: PBMCs or T cells enriched from blood (not recorded which). The CDR3, as DNA: TGTGCCAGTACCGATGGTGGTGGCCAACCCTCACCCCTCCACTTT. Its translation is CASTDGGGQPSPLHF.